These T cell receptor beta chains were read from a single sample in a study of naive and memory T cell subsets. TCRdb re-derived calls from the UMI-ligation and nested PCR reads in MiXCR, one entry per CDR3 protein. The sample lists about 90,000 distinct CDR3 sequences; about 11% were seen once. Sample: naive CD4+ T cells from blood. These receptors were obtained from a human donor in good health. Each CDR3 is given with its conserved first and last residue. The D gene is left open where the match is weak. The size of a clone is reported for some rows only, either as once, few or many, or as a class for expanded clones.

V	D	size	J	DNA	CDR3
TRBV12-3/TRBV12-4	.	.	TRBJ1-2	TGTGCCAGCAGTTTTACCCGTAGTGGCTACACCTTC	CASSFTRSGYTF
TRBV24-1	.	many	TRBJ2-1	TGTGCCACCAGTGATTTCCCCAGCGACGGTAGTGAGCAGTTCTTC	CATSDFPSDGSEQFF
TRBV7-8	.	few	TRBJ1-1	TGTGCCAGCAGCTTACAAACGACAGGGAACACTGAAGCTTTCTTT	CASSLQTTGNTEAFF
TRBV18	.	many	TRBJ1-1	TGTGCCAGCTCAACCATGAGGGGCGGCGATGAAGCTTTCTTT	CASSTMRGGDEAFF
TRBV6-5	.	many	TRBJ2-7	TGTGCCAGCAGTCGGGCAGACGAGCAGTACTTC	CASSRADEQYF
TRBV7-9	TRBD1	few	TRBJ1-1	TGTGCCAGCAGCCCCGGGACAGATGAAGCTTTCTTT	CASSPGTDEAFF
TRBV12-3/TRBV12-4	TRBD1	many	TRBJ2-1	TGTGCCAGCAGTTTCGCACCTGGGACAGTAGGTCGTGGTGAGCAGTTCTTC	CASSFAPGTVGRGEQFF
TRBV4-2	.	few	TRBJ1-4	TGTGCCAGCAGCTCCGGCAGCGCCACAGGGAGAAAACTGTTTTTT	CASSSGSATGRKLFF
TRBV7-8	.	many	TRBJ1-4	TGTGCCAGCAGCTGGGGGTCGCATGAAAAACTGTTTTTT	CASSWGSHEKLFF
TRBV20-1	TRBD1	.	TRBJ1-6	TGCAGTGCTAGATTCAGGGGGCCAAAGAATTCACCCCTCCACTTT	CSARFRGPKNSPLHF
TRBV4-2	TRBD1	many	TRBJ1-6	TGTGCCAGCAGCCAAGATCAGGGGGATAATTCACCCCTCCACTTT	CASSQDQGDNSPLHF
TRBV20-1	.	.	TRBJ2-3	TGCAGTGCTAGACCTAAAGAGGCAGATACGCAGTATTTT	CSARPKEADTQYF
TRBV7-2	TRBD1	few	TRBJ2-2	TGTGCCAGCAGCTCCCAGGGGGACCTAGGATCCGGGGAGCTGTTTTTT	CASSSQGDLGSGELFF
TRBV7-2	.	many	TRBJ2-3	TGTGCCAGCAGCCCTTCAAGGGGAGATACGCAGTATTTT	CASSPSRGDTQYF
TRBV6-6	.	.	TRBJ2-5	TGTGCCAGCAGTTACTACGCGGCCCCAGGAGAAGAGACCCAGTACTTC	CASSYYAAPGEETQYF
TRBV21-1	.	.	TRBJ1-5	TGTGCCAGCTGGAATCAGCCCCAGCATTTT	CASWNQPQHF
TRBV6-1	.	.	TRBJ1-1	TGTGCCAGCAGTGCAACCGTGAACACTGAAGCTTTCTTT	CASSATVNTEAFF
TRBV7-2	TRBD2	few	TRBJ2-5	TGTGCCAGCAGCTTAGCGGGACTAGTGGAGACCCAGTACTTC	CASSLAGLVETQYF
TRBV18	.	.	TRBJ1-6	TGTGCCAGCTCGCGTGATAACTATAATTCACCCCTCCACTTT	CASSRDNYNSPLHF
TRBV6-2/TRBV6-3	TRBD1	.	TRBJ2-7	TGTGCCAGCAGCCCGACCGGGACAGGCTCCTACGAGCAGTACTTC	CASSPTGTGSYEQYF
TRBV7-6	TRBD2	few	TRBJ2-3	TGTGCCAGCAGCCCCCGGACTAGCGGGAGGGCAGATACGCAGTATTTT	CASSPRTSGRADTQYF
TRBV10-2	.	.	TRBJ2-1	TGCGCCAGCGTCCCCAGGATTTACAATGAGCAGTTCTTC	CASVPRIYNEQFF
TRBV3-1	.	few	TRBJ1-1	TGTGCCAGCAGCCCCACAAGGGATTTAATGAACACTGAAGCTTTCTTT	CASSPTRDLMNTEAFF
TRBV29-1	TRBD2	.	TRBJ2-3	TGCAGCGTTGCCGGGAGGGCCTCAGATACGCAGTATTTT	CSVAGRASDTQYF
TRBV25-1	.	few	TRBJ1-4	TGTGCCAGCGGAAGGGTAGGAGGTGAAAAACTGTTTTTT	CASGRVGGEKLFF
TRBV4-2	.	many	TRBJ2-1	TGTGCCAGCAGCCAAGCGACCGGGACTGTAATCAATGAGCAGTTCTTC	CASSQATGTVINEQFF
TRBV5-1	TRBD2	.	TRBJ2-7	TGCGCCAGCAGCTTGGGGCTAGCGGCCCTCCTAGGGGAGCAGTACTTC	CASSLGLAALLGEQYF
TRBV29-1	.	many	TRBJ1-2	TGCAGCGCTGACAGAGCTAACTATGGCTACACCTTC	CSADRANYGYTF
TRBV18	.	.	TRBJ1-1	TGTGCCAGCTCACCACGGCAGGAGGCGACTGAAGCTTTCTTT	CASSPRQEATEAFF
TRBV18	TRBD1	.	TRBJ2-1	TGTGCCAGCTCACGGACCGGGACAGGGGTCTATGAGCAGTTCTTC	CASSRTGTGVYEQFF
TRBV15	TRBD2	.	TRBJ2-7	TGTGCCACCAGCAGAGATCCGACTAGCGGCGCCTACGAGCAGTACTTC	CATSRDPTSGAYEQYF
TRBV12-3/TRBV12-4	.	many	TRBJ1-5	TGTGCCAGCAGTTTAGGTCAGCCCCAGCATTTT	CASSLGQPQHF
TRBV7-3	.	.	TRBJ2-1	TGTGCCAGCAGCTTAGCCAGGGAGGACAATGAGCAGTTCTTC	CASSLAREDNEQFF
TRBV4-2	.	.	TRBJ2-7	TGTGCCAGCAGCCAAGAAAGTTCCCGGGGAATCTACGAGCAGTACTTC	CASSQESSRGIYEQYF
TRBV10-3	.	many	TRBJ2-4	TGTGCCATCAGTGAGTCCCCGGGAGCAGGGGCCGGGGTGGTCAAAAACATTCAGTACTTC	CAISESPGAGAGVVKNIQYF
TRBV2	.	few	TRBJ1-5	TGTGCCAGCAGTGTCAGGGGCAATCAGCCCCAGCATTTT	CASSVRGNQPQHF
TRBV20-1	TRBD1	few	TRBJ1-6	TGCAGTGCTTCCGATACAGGGGCGAGAAATTCACCCCTCCACTTT	CSASDTGARNSPLHF
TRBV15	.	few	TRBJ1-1	TGTGCCACCAGCCCGTACGGTGAGAACACTGAAGCTTTCTTT	CATSPYGENTEAFF
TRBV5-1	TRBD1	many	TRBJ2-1	TGCGCCAGCAGCCACGGACAGGGGGCGTTCAATGAGCAGTTCTTC	CASSHGQGAFNEQFF
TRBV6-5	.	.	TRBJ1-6	TGTGCCAGCAGTGCAGGGAGGCTCGCTGCTGCTGGGTCACCCCTCCACTTT	CASSAGRLAAAGSPLHF
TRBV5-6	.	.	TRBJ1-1	TGTGCCAGCAGCTTTAGAAAGATGGGGCCAGGCACTGAAGCTTTCTTT	CASSFRKMGPGTEAFF
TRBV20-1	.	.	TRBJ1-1	TGCAGTGCTAGCCCCGGGTGGGGGGGGATTACTGAAGCTTTCTTT	CSASPGWGGITEAFF
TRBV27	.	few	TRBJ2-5	TGTGCCAGCAGCCGTAACCTGGGGGAGACCCAGTACTTC	CASSRNLGETQYF
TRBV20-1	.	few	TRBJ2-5	TGCAGTGCTAGTAGAACTAGCAGACAAGAGACCCAGTACTTC	CSASRTSRQETQYF
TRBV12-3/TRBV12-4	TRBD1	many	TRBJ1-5	TGTGCCAGCAGTAGGCGAGGGGACAGTCAAAATCAGCCCCAGCATTTT	CASSRRGDSQNQPQHF
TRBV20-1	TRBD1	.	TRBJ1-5	TGCAGTGCTAGACCGGACAGGAATCAGCCCCAGCATTTT	CSARPDRNQPQHF
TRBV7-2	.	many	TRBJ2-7	TGTGCCAGCAGCTTACAGTGGGAGCAGTACTTC	CASSLQWEQYF
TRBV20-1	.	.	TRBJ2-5	TGCAGTGCTGGCGCGACAGGTCTACAAGAGACCCAGTACTTC	CSAGATGLQETQYF
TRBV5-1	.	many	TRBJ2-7	TGCGCCAGCAGCTTGACGAGCAACGAGCAGTACTTC	CASSLTSNEQYF
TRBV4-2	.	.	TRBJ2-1	TGTGCCAGCAGTAGAACTGAGGGATTGAATGAGCAGTTCTTC	CASSRTEGLNEQFF
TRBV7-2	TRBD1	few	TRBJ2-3	TGTGCCAGCAGACTAACAGGGGGCGCAGATACGCAGTATTTT	CASRLTGGADTQYF
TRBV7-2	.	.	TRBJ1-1	TGTGCCAGCAGCTTCCCGTACGCCGGGGGGCGGTGGACTGAAGCTTTCTTT	CASSFPYAGGRWTEAFF